This TCR beta chain was recorded in a study of untreated major depressive disorder (dated by TCRdb to 2016 to 2018). Regarding the study in general: The study was a cross-sectional case-control comparison of T cell phenotype and TCR repertoire between antidepressant-free major depressive disorder patients and individually matched non-depressed controls. The TCRbeta sequencing followed up on differences in Vbeta 5.1, Vbeta 11 and Vbeta 22 usage that flow cytometry had shown in the whole cohort.

The Qiagen DNeasy Blood and Tissue Kit was used to extract total genomic DNA from purified CD4+ T cells. Following immunoSEQ immunosequencing protocols, the TCRbeta CDR3 region, as defined by IMGT, was amplified and sequenced. From the authors' description of their analysis: The immunoSEQ service preprocessed the raw sequence data to correct PCR and sequencing errors. The sequence data were loaded into the immunoSEQ Analyzer and then analyzed further using VDJtools v1.0.7. The paired Wilcoxon signed-rank test was applied to assess differences between patients and controls. As stored in TCRdb, this immuneACCESS dataset retains in-frame rearrangements with V and J assigned. A fraction of the clones does not appear; measured against another copy, unresolved V genes explain less than half of the discrepancy, and the remainder lacks a known reason. The DNA gave D and trimming, while V, J and clone size come from that table. This sample comprises 15,000 to 25,000 clones, more than 70% of them detected only once. Around 0.76% of the sample comes from the top ten.

What the work shows at the level of the full study, not this receptor alone: TRBV25-01 and TRBV02-01 usage followed the flow-cytometry pattern but did not reach statistical significance in the sequencing data. The sequencing comparisons used one-tailed planned tests on only three preselected Vbeta families. In every sequenced subject, all of the top five TRBV05-01 clones were private clones. Strict matching and exclusion criteria produced a comparatively small study sample, limiting generalizability of findings. Higher TRBV05-01 (Vbeta 5.1) usage among CD4+ T cells of depressed patients compared with controls was confirmed by sequencing, with p = 0.040 in a one-tailed test.

For sex, age, current smoking status and body mass index, every depressed patient had a pairwise-matched non-depressed control. European descent was reported for all participants. Controls had no mood disorder either currently or in their lifetime and had a Quick Inventory of Depressive Symptoms-Self Report score of 5 or lower. All participants were excluded for major medical conditions, Axis I/II comorbidities, regular medication or illicit drug use, or drinking over 100 g alcohol weekly. About 31 ml of peripheral blood was drawn into EDTA tubes from each participant. CD4+ T cells were purified from thawed PBMCs by magnetic negative selection with the BD IMag Human CD4 T Lymphocyte Enrichment Set. The CD4+ enrichment method typically yielded roughly 95% purity as confirmed by flow cytometry. A subgroup of five case-control pairs, selected blind to chemokine receptor expression and flow-cytometric repertoire skewing results, was subjected to TCRbeta sequencing. All blood samples were collected in the morning at 8:00 a.m., and PBMCs were isolated by Ficoll-Hypaque gradient centrifugation. PBMCs were gradually cooled to -80 degrees C for cryopreservation and then kept in liquid nitrogen until assay.

As encoded in the germline V gene, CDR1 is SGHRS while CDR2 is YFSETQ. Relative to germline, V is missing 4 bases and J is missing 6 bases, with 5 bases of the junction outside any gene match. The CDR3 numbers 14 residues from cysteine through phenylalanine. Left in the record is the CDR3 DNA by itself, 42 bases read in frame from the first base. In regard to this clone: What antigen it recognizes has not been identified. Nothing much larger sits one base from this clone, and base qualities are not available.

This TCR was sampled from a woman under 40 in good health. Sequencing used CD4+ T cells from PBMCs. The chain is made from TRBV5-1 and TRBJ1-4, with 8 bases in between that match TRBD1. The CDR3 loop reads CASSPDRADEKLFF. The sequenced DNA is TGCGCCAGCAGCCCGGACAGGGCGGATGAAAAACTGTTTTTT.